This is a list of T cell receptor beta chains from one sample in a study of blood T cell repertoires in COVID-19. Sequencing was performed with immunoSEQ multiplex PCR; in TCRdb, only in-frame clones are kept and a portion is missing. The sample carries about 260,000 clones, roughly 85% recorded once. The sample was peripheral blood. Every receptor here comes from a human donor in a cohort sampled during active COVID-19. CDR3s include the opening cysteine and the closing phenylalanine or tryptophan. A D gene is named only where the DNA matches it firmly. Expanded clones are given a class, and other clones once, few, many or no size at all.

clone size,D gene,J gene,V gene,CDR3 DNA,CDR3 protein
once,.,TRBJ2-7,TRBV9,TGTGCCAGCAGCGTAGCGGGAACTTCTCGGGGCGAGCAGTACTTC,CASSVAGTSRGEQYF
.,.,TRBJ2-7,TRBV2,TGTGCCAGCAGTGAGGGGACTGCCTACGAGCAGTACTTC,CASSEGTAYEQYF
.,TRBD2,TRBJ2-1,TRBV27,TGTGCCAGCCACGGGCTAGCGGGGCCAAATGAGCAGTTCTTC,CASHGLAGPNEQFF
.,TRBD1,TRBJ1-2,TRBV11-2,TGTGCCAGCACCCAACCGGGACAGGGGCATAGGGGCTACACCTTC,CASTQPGQGHRGYTF
.,TRBD2,TRBJ2-3,TRBV2,TGTGCCAGCGACCTCATGACTAGCGGGACAGATACGCAGTATTTT,CASDLMTSGTDTQYF
once,TRBD1,TRBJ1-1,TRBV6-5,TGTGCCAGCAGATCAGGGGGGTCTAAGGCTGAAGCTTTCTTT,CASRSGGSKAEAFF
.,.,TRBJ1-5,TRBV28,TGTGCCAGCAGTTTACCCCGCGATAGCAATCAGCCCCAGCATTTT,CASSLPRDSNQPQHF
.,.,TRBJ2-5,TRBV28,TGTGCCAGCAGTCTCGACTCCGAGACCCAGTACTTC,CASSLDSETQYF
.,.,TRBJ1-2,TRBV7-2,TGTGCCAGCAGCTTAGGCGGAATCTATGGCTACACCTTC,CASSLGGIYGYTF
.,TRBD1,TRBJ2-7,TRBV19,TGTGCCAGTAGGGAACCGGGACAGGGCTTATACGAGCAGTACTTC,CASREPGQGLYEQYF
.,TRBD2,TRBJ2-1,TRBV6-5,TGTGCCAGCATAGCGGGAGGCTCCTACAATGAGCAGTTCTTC,CASIAGGSYNEQFF
.,.,TRBJ1-5,TRBV6-5,TGTGCCAGCAGTTACACAACAGGGACGGATCAGCCCCAGCATTTT,CASSYTTGTDQPQHF
.,TRBD1,TRBJ2-7,TRBV7-2,TGTGCCAGCAGCCAAATGACAGGGGGCGAGCAGTACTTC,CASSQMTGGEQYF
.,.,TRBJ1-4,TRBV18,TGTGCCAGCTCAGACTCAACCGACCCCTCCGGCAAACTGTTTTTT,CASSDSTDPSGKLFF
.,.,TRBJ2-5,TRBV7-2,TGTGCCAGCAGCTTAACCGGAGGGCTCCAAGAGACCCAGTACTTC,CASSLTGGLQETQYF
.,.,TRBJ1-5,TRBV5-1,TGCGCCAGCAGCTTAGGTTCGGGGGATCAGCCCCAGCATTTT,CASSLGSGDQPQHF
once,TRBD1,TRBJ2-5,TRBV5-1,TGCGCCAGCAGCTTCGGACAGGGGTCGGAGACCCAGTACTTC,CASSFGQGSETQYF
.,.,TRBJ2-7,TRBV19,TGTGCCAGTAGTTCCGGCGGGGAGAAGACCTACGAGCAGTACTTC,CASSSGGEKTYEQYF
.,TRBD2,TRBJ2-3,TRBV6-4,TGTGCCAGCAGTGAGCCGGGACTAGCCCATCCTAGCACAGATACGCAGTATTTT,CASSEPGLAHPSTDTQYF
.,TRBD1,TRBJ2-1,TRBV2,TGTGCCAGCAGTCTTTATGCTTCCGGGACAGCGAGTACAAATGAGCAGTTCTTC,CASSLYASGTASTNEQFF
.,.,TRBJ2-1,TRBV5-1,TGCGCCAGCAGCTTAGGACTGTACGGCAGCTCCTACAATGAGCAGTTCTTC,CASSLGLYGSSYNEQFF
.,.,TRBJ2-7,TRBV28,TGTGCCAGCAGTTTCGGCAGCGCCAGCTCCTACGAGCAGTACTTC,CASSFGSASSYEQYF
.,TRBD2,TRBJ2-1,TRBV2,TGTGCCAGCAGTTTTACTAGCGGGAGAAAGTATAGTGAGCAGTTCTTC,CASSFTSGRKYSEQFF
.,TRBD1,TRBJ2-5,TRBV6-5,TGTGCCAGCAGTTCCCATCGGGACAGGGGGGAGTCCCAGTACTTC,CASSSHRDRGESQYF
.,.,TRBJ2-5,TRBV28,TGTGCCAGCAGGGCGCATGGAAGCGGGGAGACCCAGTACTTC,CASRAHGSGETQYF
.,TRBD1,TRBJ2-5,TRBV4-2,TGTGCCAGCAGCCAAGTCGGACAGGGTTATGGAGAGACCCAGTACTTC,CASSQVGQGYGETQYF
once,TRBD2,TRBJ2-1,TRBV7-9,TGTGCCACATTACCGGAGGGAGCGGGAGGGAGAGCCAATGAGCAGTTCTTC,CATLPEGAGGRANEQFF
.,.,TRBJ2-3,TRBV21-1,TGTGCCAGCACCAATATGTGGACAGGAGGTCGTCGATTGCCTAAGAGAGATACGCAGTATTTT,CASTNMWTGGRRLPKRDTQYF
.,TRBD1,TRBJ2-2,TRBV2,TGTGCCAGCAGCCTGGACAGGGGGACCGGGGAGCTGTTTTTT,CASSLDRGTGELFF
.,TRBD1,TRBJ2-5,TRBV30,TGTGCCTGGACAGGGGGACGCAGAACCCAGTACTTC,CAWTGGRRTQYF
.,TRBD2,TRBJ2-7,TRBV5-1,TGCGCCAGCAGCTCGGGACTAGCGGCCTACGAGCAGTACTTC,CASSSGLAAYEQYF
.,TRBD1,TRBJ1-2,TRBV23-1,TGCTCGCGCCGGGGCAGGGGGAACTATGGCTACACCTTC,CSRRGRGNYGYTF
.,TRBD2,TRBJ2-3,TRBV18,TGTGCCAGCTCACCAATGGGACTAGCGGGTCAGGCAGATACGCAGTATTTT,CASSPMGLAGQADTQYF
few,.,TRBJ2-2,TRBV10-2,TGCGCCAGCAGTGGCACAGCGGGTATCACCGGGGAGCTGTTTTTT,CASSGTAGITGELFF
once,.,TRBJ2-2,TRBV5-4,TGTGCCAGCAGCTTACTAGGATCCGGGGAGCTGTTTTTT,CASSLLGSGELFF
.,.,TRBJ1-6,TRBV6-5,TGTGCCAGCAGTTACTCGAGGCCCGATAATTCACCCCTCCACTTT,CASSYSRPDNSPLHF
.,.,TRBJ2-2,TRBV12-3/TRBV12-4,TGTGCCAGCTACTTAGGGGCAGCCGGGGAGCTGTTTTTT,CASYLGAAGELFF
.,TRBD2,TRBJ2-5,TRBV9,TGTGCCAGCAGCGTAGCACTGGGGCTAGCGGGACAAGAGACCCAGTACTTC,CASSVALGLAGQETQYF
.,.,TRBJ1-3,TRBV5-5,TGTGCCAGCAGCCATTGGAAGACAGAACCCCGAAACACCATATATTTT,CASSHWKTEPRNTIYF
.,.,TRBJ1-6,TRBV7-9,TGTGCCAGCAGCTCGACAACGGTCTCACCCCTCCACTTT,CASSSTTVSPLHF
.,TRBD1,TRBJ1-4,TRBV18,TGTGCCAGCTCGCGGACAGGGACGGAACTGTTTTTT,CASSRTGTELFF
.,.,TRBJ2-5,TRBV18,TGTGCCAGCTCAATACAGGGTCAAGAGACCCAGTACTTC,CASSIQGQETQYF
once,.,TRBJ1-2,TRBV6-5,TGTGCCAGCAGTTCTTGGCGGGTAGGCTATGGCTACACCTTC,CASSSWRVGYGYTF